Sequencing of this T cell receptor (beta chain) was carried out in a study of T cells in Graves' hyperthyroidism and ophthalmopathy. TCR beta CDR3 sequences were amplified from RNA transcripts. First-round RT-PCR targeting the TCR CDR3 was performed with the HTBI primer set. Each CDR3 protein is one row after TCRdb ran MiXCR on the multiplex PCR reads. Seen here are some 740,000 distinct CDR3 sequences, less than 15% observed once, and the top ten hold roughly 10%. Fresh peripheral blood, about 9.6 ml, yielded the PBMCs. This clonotype was counted many times. The TCR comes from a young woman with Graves' hyperthyroidism. The sequenced sample was blood.

CDR3 amino acids: CASSLGGRASGAKNIQYF. CDR3 DNA: TGTGCCAGCAGTTTGGGCGGGAGGGCCTCGGGGGCCAAAAACATTCAGTACTTC. The chain employs TRBV12-3 or TRBV12-4 and TRBJ2-4; 9 nucleotides agree with TRBD2. The V gene end was trimmed by 3 bases and the J gene end by 1 base; junction bases not matched to a gene: 10. This CDR3 has 18 residues.